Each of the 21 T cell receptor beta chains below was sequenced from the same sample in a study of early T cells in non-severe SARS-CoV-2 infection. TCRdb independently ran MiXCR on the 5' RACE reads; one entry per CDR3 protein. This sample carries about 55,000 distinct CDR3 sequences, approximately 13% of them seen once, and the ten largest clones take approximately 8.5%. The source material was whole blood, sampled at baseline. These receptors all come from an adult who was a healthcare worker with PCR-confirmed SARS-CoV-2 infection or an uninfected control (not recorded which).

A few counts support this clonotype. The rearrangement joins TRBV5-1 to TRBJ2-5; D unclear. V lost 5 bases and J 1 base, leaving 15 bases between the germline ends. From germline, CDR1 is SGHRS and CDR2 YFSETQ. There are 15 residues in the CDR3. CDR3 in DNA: TGCGCCAGCAGGAAAGGCGTTGGGCCCCAAGAGACCCAGTACTTC. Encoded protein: CASRKGVGPQETQYF.

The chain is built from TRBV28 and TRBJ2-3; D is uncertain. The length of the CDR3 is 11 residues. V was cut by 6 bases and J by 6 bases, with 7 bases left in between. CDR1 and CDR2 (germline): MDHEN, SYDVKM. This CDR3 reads CASSYSDTQYF. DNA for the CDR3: TGTGCCAGCAGCTATAGTGATACGCAGTATTTT.

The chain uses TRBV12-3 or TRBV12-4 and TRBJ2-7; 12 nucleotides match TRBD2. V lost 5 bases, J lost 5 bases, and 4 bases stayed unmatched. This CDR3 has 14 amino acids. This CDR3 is CASSRTSGVHEQYF. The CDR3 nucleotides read TGTGCCAGCAGTAGGACTAGCGGGGTCCACGAGCAGTACTTC.

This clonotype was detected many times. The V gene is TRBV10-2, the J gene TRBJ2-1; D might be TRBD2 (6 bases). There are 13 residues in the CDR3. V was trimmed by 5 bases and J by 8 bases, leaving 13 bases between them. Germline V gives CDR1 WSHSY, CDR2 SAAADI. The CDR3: CASSPGPGDEQFF. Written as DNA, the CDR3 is TGCGCCAGCAGTCCAGGGCCGGGGGATGAGCAGTTCTTC.

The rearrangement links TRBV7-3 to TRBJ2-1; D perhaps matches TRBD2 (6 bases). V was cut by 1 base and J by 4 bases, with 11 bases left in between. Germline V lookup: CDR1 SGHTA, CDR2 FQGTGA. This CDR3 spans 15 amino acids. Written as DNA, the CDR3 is TGTGCCAGCAGCTTAAGAGCGGGTGGATACAATGAGCAGTTCTTC. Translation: CASSLRAGGYNEQFF.

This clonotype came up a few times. The chain's CDR3 is CASSLSGEGYEQYF. The CDR3, as DNA: TGTGCCAGCAGTTTATCGGGGGAAGGGTACGAGCAGTACTTC. The chain uses TRBV12-3 or TRBV12-4 and TRBJ2-7; maybe TRBD2 (6 bases). V lost 2 bases, J lost 4 bases, and 12 bases lay in between. The CDR3 is 14 residues long.

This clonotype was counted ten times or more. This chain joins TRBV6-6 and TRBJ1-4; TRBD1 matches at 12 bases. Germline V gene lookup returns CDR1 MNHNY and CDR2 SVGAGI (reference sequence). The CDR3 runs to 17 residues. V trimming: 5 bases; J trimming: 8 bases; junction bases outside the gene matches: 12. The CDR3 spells CASSAGTGGEDREKLFF. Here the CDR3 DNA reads TGTGCCAGCAGTGCCGGGACAGGGGGCGAAGATAGGGAAAAACTGTTTTTT.

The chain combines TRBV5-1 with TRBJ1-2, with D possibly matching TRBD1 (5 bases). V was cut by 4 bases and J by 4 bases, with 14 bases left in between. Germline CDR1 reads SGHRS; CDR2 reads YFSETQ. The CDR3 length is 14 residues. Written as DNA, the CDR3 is TGCGCCAGCAGCCAAGAGGGGCAGATCTATGGCTACACCTTC. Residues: CASSQEGQIYGYTF.

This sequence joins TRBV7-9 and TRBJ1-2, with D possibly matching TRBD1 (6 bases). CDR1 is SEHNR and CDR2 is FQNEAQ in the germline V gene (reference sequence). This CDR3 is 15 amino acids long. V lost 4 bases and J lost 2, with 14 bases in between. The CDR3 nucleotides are TGTGCCAGCAGCTCGACACAGGGAGACAACTATGGCTACACCTTC. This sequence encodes CASSSTQGDNYGYTF.

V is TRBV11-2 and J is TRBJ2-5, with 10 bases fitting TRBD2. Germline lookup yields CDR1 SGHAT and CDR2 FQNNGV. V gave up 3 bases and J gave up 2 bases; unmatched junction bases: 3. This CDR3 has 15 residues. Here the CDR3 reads CASSFEAGGQETQYF. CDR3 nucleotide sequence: TGTGCCAGCAGCTTCGAAGCGGGGGGGCAAGAGACCCAGTACTTC.

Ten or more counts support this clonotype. CDR3 residues: CASSEALRGTSGRAYEQYF. CDR3 in DNA: TGTGCCAGCAGTGAAGCGCTTCGGGGGACTAGCGGGAGGGCCTACGAGCAGTACTTC. This chain connects TRBV6-1 to TRBJ2-7; TRBD2 matches 16 bases. The CDR3 runs to 19 residues. Germline V lookup: CDR1 MNHNS, CDR2 SASEGT. V lost 0 bases to trimming and J lost 2 bases; unmatched junction nucleotides: 7.

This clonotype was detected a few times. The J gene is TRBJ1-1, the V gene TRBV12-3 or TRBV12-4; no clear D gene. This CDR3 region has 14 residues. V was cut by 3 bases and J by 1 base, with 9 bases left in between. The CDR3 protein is CASSFEAPNTEAFF. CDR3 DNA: TGTGCCAGCAGTTTTGAGGCGCCGAACACTGAAGCTTTCTTT.

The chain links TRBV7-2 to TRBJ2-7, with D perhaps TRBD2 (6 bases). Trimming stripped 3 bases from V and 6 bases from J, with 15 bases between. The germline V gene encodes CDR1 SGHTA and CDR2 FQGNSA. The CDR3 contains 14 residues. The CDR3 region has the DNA TGTGCCAGCAGCTTCAGTTCGGGGGTGGGCGAGCAGTACTTC. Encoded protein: CASSFSSGVGEQYF. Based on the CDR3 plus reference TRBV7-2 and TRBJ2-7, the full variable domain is GAGVSQSPSNKVTEKGKDVELRCDPISGHTALYWYRQSLGQGLEFLIYFQGNSAPDKSGLPSDRFSAERTGGSVSTLTIQRTQQEDSAVYLCASSFSSGVGEQYFGPGTRLTVT.

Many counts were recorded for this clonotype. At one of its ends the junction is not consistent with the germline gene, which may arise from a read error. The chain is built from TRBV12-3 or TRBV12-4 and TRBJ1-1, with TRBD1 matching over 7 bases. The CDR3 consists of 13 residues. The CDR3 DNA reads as TGTGCCAGCAATTTACCGGGACAGCCTGAAGCTTTCTTT. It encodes CASNLPGQPEAFF.

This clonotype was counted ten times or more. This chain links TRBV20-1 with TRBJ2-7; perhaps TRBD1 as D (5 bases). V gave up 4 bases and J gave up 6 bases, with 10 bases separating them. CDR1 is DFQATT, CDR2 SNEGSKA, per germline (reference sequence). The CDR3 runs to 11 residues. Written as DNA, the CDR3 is TGCAGTGCTACCCGACAGTTCGAGCAGTACTTC. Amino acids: CSATRQFEQYF.

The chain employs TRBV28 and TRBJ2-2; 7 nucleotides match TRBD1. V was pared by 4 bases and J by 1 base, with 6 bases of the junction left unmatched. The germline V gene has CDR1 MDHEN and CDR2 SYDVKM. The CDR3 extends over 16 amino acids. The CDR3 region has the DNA TGTGCCAGCAGTTCCTTATGGACAGGGAACACCGGGGAGCTGTTTTTT. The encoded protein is CASSSLWTGNTGELFF.

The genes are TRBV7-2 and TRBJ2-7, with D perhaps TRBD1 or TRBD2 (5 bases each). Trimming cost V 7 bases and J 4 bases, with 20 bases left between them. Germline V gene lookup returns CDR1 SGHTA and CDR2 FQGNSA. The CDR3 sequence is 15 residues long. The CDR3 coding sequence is TGTGCCAGCAACCTATACCAGGGACGGACTTACGAGCAGTACTTC. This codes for CASNLYQGRTYEQYF.

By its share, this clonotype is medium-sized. CDR3: CSVEEVLGQETQYF. DNA for the CDR3: TGCAGCGTTGAAGAAGTCCTAGGGCAAGAGACCCAGTACTTC. The chain combines TRBV29-1 with TRBJ2-5; no clear D. This CDR3 is built from 14 residues. Looked up from germline, CDR1 is SQVTM and CDR2 is ANQGSEA. Trimming removed 0 bases from V and 2 bases from J, with 10 bases in between. The variable domain in full, with the rest retrieved from reference TRBV29-1 and TRBJ2-5, is SAVISQKPSRDICQRGTSLTIQCQVDSQVTMMFWYRQQPGQSLTLIATANQGSEATYESGFVIDKFPISRPNLTFSTLTVSNMSPEDSSIYLCSVEEVLGQETQYFGPGTRLLVL.

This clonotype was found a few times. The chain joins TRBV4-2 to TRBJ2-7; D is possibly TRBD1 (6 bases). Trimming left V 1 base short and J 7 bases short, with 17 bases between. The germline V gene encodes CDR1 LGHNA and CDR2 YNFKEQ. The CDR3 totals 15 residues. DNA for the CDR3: TGTGCCAGCAGCCAAGTAACCGGGGACATAAAGGAGCAGTACTTC. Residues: CASSQVTGDIKEQYF.

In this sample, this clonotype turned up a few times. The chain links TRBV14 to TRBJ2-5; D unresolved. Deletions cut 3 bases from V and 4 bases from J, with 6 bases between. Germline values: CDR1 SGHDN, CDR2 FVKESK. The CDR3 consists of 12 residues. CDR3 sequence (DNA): TGTGCCAGCAGCCATACGGTAGAGACCCAGTACTTC. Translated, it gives CASSHTVETQYF.

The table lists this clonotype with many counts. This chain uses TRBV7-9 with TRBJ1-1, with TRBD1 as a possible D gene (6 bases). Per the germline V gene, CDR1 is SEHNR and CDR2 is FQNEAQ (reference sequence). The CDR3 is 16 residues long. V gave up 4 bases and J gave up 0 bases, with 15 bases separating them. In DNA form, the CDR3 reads TGTGCCAGCAGCTCGTTCCCGACAGGCATGAACACTGAAGCTTTCTTT. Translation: CASSSFPTGMNTEAFF.